The 21 T cell receptor beta chains given below trace back to one sample, sequenced in a study of blood T cell repertoires in COVID-19. Repertoires were generated with immunoSEQ multiplex PCR, while TCRdb's copy carries only in-frame clones and drops some. Found here are over 200,000 clones, 70% to 90% of them singletons; the top ten hold 10% to 11%. Sequencing used PBMCs or T cells enriched from blood (not recorded which). These receptors were collected from a man aged 30 to 39 who had recovered from COVID-19.

This clone was counted a single time. The V call is TRBV4-2, the J call TRBJ2-5; 13 bases map to TRBD2. The CDR3 is made up of 15 amino acids. Germline CDR1 and CDR2: LGHNA and YNFKEQ. V shed 1 base and J 5 bases; nucleotides not matched to a gene: 1. For the CDR3, the DNA is TGTGCCAGCAGCCAAGGGACTAGCGGGAGTGAGACCCAGTACTTC. It encodes CASSQGTSGSETQYF.

J is TRBJ1-2 and V is TRBV18; D uncertain. Trimming pared 1 base from V and 7 bases from J, leaving 10 bases between. CDR1 is KGHSH and CDR2 is LQKENI in the germline V gene. This CDR3 region has 13 residues. Written as DNA, the CDR3 is TGTGCCAGCTCACCACAATTGGAGGGTGGCTACACCTTC. Translated: CASSPQLEGGYTF.

The gene calls are TRBV7-2 and TRBJ1-4; D call uncertain. The CDR3 is 14 amino acids. Trimming cost V 1 base and J 8 bases, with 11 bases left between them. Germline V gene sequence: CDR1 SGHTA, CDR2 FQGNSA. CDR3 sequence (DNA): TGTGCCAGCAGCTTAGACTCGCAACGGGAAAAACTGTTTTTT. It translates to CASSLDSQREKLFF.

This chain links TRBV27 with TRBJ2-4, with 10 bases identical to TRBD1. V lost 2 bases to trimming and J lost 1 base; unmatched junction nucleotides: 8. CDR1 is MNHEY, CDR2 SMNVEV, per germline (reference sequence). The CDR3 length is 18 residues. This chain's CDR3 is CASSLAGQGNGAKNIQYF. The CDR3 nucleotides are TGTGCCAGCAGTTTAGCGGGACAGGGGAACGGGGCCAAAAACATTCAGTACTTC.

The CDR3, as DNA: TGTGCCAGCAGCTTAGTTGCCGGGACTAGCGGGGGGGCTTACGAGCAGTACTTC. Residues: CASSLVAGTSGGAYEQYF. V is TRBV7-2 and J is TRBJ2-7, with 16 bases fitting TRBD2. After removal of 1 base from V and 4 bases from J, the junction contained 7 bases not matched to a gene. CDR1 SGHTA and CDR2 FQGNSA come from the germline V gene. CDR3 size: 18 residues.

V is TRBV29-1 and J is TRBJ2-7, with 8 bases matching TRBD1. The CDR3 is made up of 13 amino acids. V lost 3 bases to trimming and J lost 7 bases; unmatched junction nucleotides: 8. CDR1 is SQVTM, CDR2 ANQGSEA, per germline. The CDR3: CSVDQPGGKEQYF. The CDR3 nucleotides read TGCAGCGTTGACCAACCAGGGGGCAAGGAGCAGTACTTC.

Only a few counts were recorded for this clone. This rearrangement joins TRBV7-9 to TRBJ2-5, with 14 bases fitting TRBD2. This CDR3 spans 15 amino acids. The trim removed 5 bases at V and 2 bases at J, leaving 1 base unmatched. The V gene's germline CDR1 is SEHNR and CDR2 FQNEAQ (reference sequence). In DNA, the CDR3 is TGTGCCAGCAGCCGGACTAGCGGGGGGCAAGAGACCCAGTACTTC. Translating gives CASSRTSGGQETQYF.

This chain uses TRBV9 with TRBJ2-7, with D possibly being TRBD1 (5 bases). This CDR3 has 14 residues. Germline CDR1 and CDR2: SGDLS and YYNGEE. Trimming removed 6 bases from V and 5 bases from J, with 18 bases in between. The CDR3: CASNSGQGIDEQYF. CDR3 nucleotides: TGTGCCAGCAACTCCGGTCAGGGAATCGACGAGCAGTACTTC.

The V call is TRBV27, the J call TRBJ1-2; tentative D call: TRBD1 (6 bases). The CDR3 totals 14 residues. Germline values: CDR1 MNHEY, CDR2 SMNVEV (reference sequence). Trimming left V 5 bases short and J 4 bases short, with 14 bases between. The CDR3 coding sequence is TGTGCCAGCAGTCCCGGACAGAGAACCTATGGCTACACCTTC. Its protein is CASSPGQRTYGYTF.

The sample holds one count of this clone. The chain has TRBV27 and TRBJ1-2, with 8 positions matching TRBD1. Germline-derived CDR1 and CDR2 are MNHEY and SMNVEV (reference sequence). CDR3 length equals 15 residues. Unmatched junction bases numbered 8, after V lost 5 bases and J lost 3 bases. CDR3 protein: CASSRAGGDYYGYTF. The CDR3 nucleotides read TGTGCCAGCAGTAGGGCAGGGGGCGACTACTATGGCTACACCTTC.

The chain joins TRBV5-1 to TRBJ1-2; TRBD1 might be the D (6 bases). There are 16 residues in the CDR3. CDR1 and CDR2 (germline): SGHRS, YFSETQ. V lost 4 bases to trimming and J lost 3 bases, with 19 bases between them. CDR3 protein: CASSPGVLGADYGYTF. As DNA, the CDR3 is TGCGCCAGCAGCCCGGGCGTTCTGGGGGCGGACTATGGCTACACCTTC.

The chain carries TRBV2 and TRBJ1-5; D is uncertain. This CDR3 is 14 amino acids long. V was trimmed by 6 bases and J by 4 bases, leaving 13 bases between them. CDR1 SNHLY and CDR2 FYNNEI come from the germline V gene. The CDR3 bases are TGTGCCAGCAGCCAGATCGGGAGTAATCAGCCCCAGCATTTT. Translated, it gives CASSQIGSNQPQHF.

The V gene is TRBV24-1, the J gene TRBJ2-1, with a weak D call TRBD2 (5 bases). This CDR3 contains 19 residues. Trimming took 3 bases from V and 1 from J, leaving 21 bases between them. From germline, CDR1 is KGHDR and CDR2 SFDVKD. CDR3 bases: TGTGCCACCAGTGATGGATTGGGGTTGTATGAGGGTTCCTACAATGAGCAGTTCTTC. This encodes CATSDGLGLYEGSYNEQFF.

Regarding this clone: Other nucleotide sequences from this sample produce the same CDR3. The chain combines TRBV10-3 with TRBJ2-7, with 7 nucleotides matching TRBD1. V dropped 4 bases and J dropped 5; count of bases not matched to a gene: 2. The CDR3 has 12 residues. Germline V gives CDR1 ENHRY, CDR2 SYGVKD. The DNA for the CDR3 is TGTGCCATCAGTGGGACAGGTAACGAGCAGTACTTC. Protein: CAISGTGNEQYF.

The chain employs TRBV9 and TRBJ2-1; TRBD2 agrees at 14 bases. The CDR3 length is 15 residues. The ends lost 5 bases at V and 7 bases at J; junction bases unmatched: 5. Per the germline V gene, CDR1 is SGDLS and CDR2 is YYNGEE. DNA of the CDR3: TGTGCCAGCAGGGGACTAGCGGGAGTGTCGAATGAGCAGTTCTTC. Its translation: CASRGLAGVSNEQFF.

The chain links TRBV6-5 to TRBJ1-1; D may be TRBD1 (5 bases). This CDR3 spans 12 amino acids. Trimming pared 8 bases from V and 10 bases from J, leaving 17 bases between. Germline-derived CDR1 and CDR2 are MNHEY and SVGAGI. CDR3 loop: CASRDGGIRAFF. In DNA, the CDR3 is TGTGCCAGCCGGGATGGGGGGATTCGAGCTTTCTTT.

This clone was recorded only once. The gene calls are TRBV3-1 (or the pseudogene TRBV3-2) and TRBJ2-1, with 7 bases matching TRBD2. CDR1 and CDR2 (germline): LGHDT, YNNKEL (reference sequence). J gave up 4 bases and V 0 bases, and 3 bases lay outside the gene matches. The CDR3 consists of 15 residues. As DNA, the CDR3 is TGTGCCAGCAGCCAAGATGCGGGGGAATACAATGAGCAGTTCTTC. Translated, it gives CASSQDAGEYNEQFF.

The chain links TRBV5-1 to TRBJ2-7, with 8 bases that match TRBD2. This CDR3 is built from 14 residues. J was trimmed by 2 bases and V by 1 base; bases with no gene match: 2. Per germline, CDR1 SGHRS and CDR2 YFSETQ. For the CDR3, the DNA is TGCGCCAGCAGCTTGAGTAGCGGGGCCTACGAGCAGTACTTC. This gives the protein CASSLSSGAYEQYF.

This sequence joins TRBV6-2 or TRBV6-3 and TRBJ1-6; a weak D match, TRBD1 (5 bases). This CDR3 spans 16 amino acids. The germline V gene has CDR1 MNHEY and CDR2 SVGEGT. Trimming pared 6 bases from V and 6 bases from J, leaving 18 bases between. CDR3 protein: CASSPTVRQTNSPLHF. CDR3 DNA sequence: TGTGCCAGCAGCCCTACCGTCCGACAGACTAATTCACCCCTCCACTTT.

The chain recombines TRBV30 with TRBJ2-1; D is possibly TRBD1 (6 bases). CDR3 size: 12 residues. Trimming removed 3 bases at V and 10 bases at J, with 13 bases between. CDR1 GTSNPN and CDR2 SVGIG come from the germline V gene (reference sequence). CDR3 sequence (DNA): TGTGCCTGGAGCTTAATGGACAGCGAGCAGTTCTTC. Protein sequence: CAWSLMDSEQFF.

This clone was seen a handful of times. V gene TRBV6-1 combines with J gene TRBJ2-6, with D unclear. Per the germline V gene, CDR1 is MNHNS and CDR2 is SASEGT. CDR3 length equals 18 residues. Trimming cost V 2 bases and J 0 bases, with 14 bases left between them. CDR3 nucleotides: TGTGCCAGCAGTGAATCCCATCCACTGAGCTCTGGGGCCAACGTCCTGACTTTC. Translating gives CASSESHPLSSGANVLTF.